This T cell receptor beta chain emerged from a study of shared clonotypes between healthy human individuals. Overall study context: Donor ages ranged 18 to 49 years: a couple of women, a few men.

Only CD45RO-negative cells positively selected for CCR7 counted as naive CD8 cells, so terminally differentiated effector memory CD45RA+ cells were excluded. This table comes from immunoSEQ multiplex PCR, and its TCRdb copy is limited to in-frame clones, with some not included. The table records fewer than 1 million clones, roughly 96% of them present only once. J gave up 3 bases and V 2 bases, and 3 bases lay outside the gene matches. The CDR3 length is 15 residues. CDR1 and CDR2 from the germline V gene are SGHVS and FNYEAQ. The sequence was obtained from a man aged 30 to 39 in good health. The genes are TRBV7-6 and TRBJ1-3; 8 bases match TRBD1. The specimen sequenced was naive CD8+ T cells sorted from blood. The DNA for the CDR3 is TGTGCCAGCAGCTTATTAACAGGGGGTGGAAACACCATATATTTT. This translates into CASSLLTGGGNTIYF.